A selection of T cell receptor beta chains follows, all from one sample in a study of blood T cell repertoires in COVID-19. TCRdb keeps only in-frame clones here, not all; method: immunoSEQ multiplex PCR. This sample carries around 300,000 clones, just over 85% of them seen once, and the ten largest clones take about 3%. Sequencing was performed on peripheral blood. The receptor source for this set is a woman aged 25 to 45 with active or convalescent COVID-19. Both conserved end residues are part of each CDR3. A D gene is named only where the DNA matches it firmly.

d_gene	v_gene	j_gene	CDR3aa
TRBD2	TRBV4-3	TRBJ2-2	CASTAGTNTGELFF
TRBD1	TRBV7-2	TRBJ2-7	CASSFDRATHYEQYF
TRBD2	TRBV7-9	TRBJ2-1	CASSTLAGWSSYNEQFF
-	TRBV6-1	TRBJ1-2	CASSEQTSSYGYTF
-	TRBV5-1	TRBJ1-2	CASTNYGGAYGYTF
TRBD1	TRBV6-6	TRBJ1-4	CATRNHRDRVEKLFF
-	TRBV30	TRBJ2-7	CAWSPGPGTYEQYF
TRBD2	TRBV4-3	TRBJ2-3	CASSSGTSGISDTQYF
-	TRBV14	TRBJ1-6	CASSRYRESSYNSPLHF
-	TRBV7-9	TRBJ1-5	CASTQGTGNQPQHF
TRBD2	TRBV5-4	TRBJ2-5	CASSSTTSGGPQETQYF
-	TRBV7-2	TRBJ1-2	CASSFSTGLPSNYGYTF
TRBD1	TRBV28	TRBJ1-2	CASSETGQSNYGYTF
-	TRBV5-5	TRBJ1-2	CASSLDPGSNYGYTF
-	TRBV4-3	TRBJ1-2	CASSHAGAGFGGYTF
TRBD2	TRBV28	TRBJ2-7	CASSLDRLAGGEQYF
TRBD1	TRBV27	TRBJ1-5	CASSFSTGRNQPQHF
TRBD1	TRBV18	TRBJ1-2	CASSRGGRGSPTVQNYGYTF